Below, 9 T cell receptor beta chains from the same sample are listed, as sequenced in a study of blood T cell repertoires in COVID-19. Some clones are missing from TCRdb's copy, which holds only in-frame ones; the method was immunoSEQ multiplex PCR. The sample yields roughly 570,000 clones, about 89% seen once. Source material: peripheral blood. The receptors come from a woman aged 45-65 years with COVID-19, enrolled during active disease.

The chain links TRBV7-2 to TRBJ1-3; D not certain. Trimming left V 2 bases short and J 2 bases short, with 16 bases between. This CDR3 has 17 residues. From germline, CDR1 is SGHTA and CDR2 FQGNSA. Here the CDR3 DNA reads TGTGCCAGCAGCTTATCTACGGGGTTGATTACTGGAAACACCATATATTTT. Protein: CASSLSTGLITGNTIYF.

The chain carries TRBV6-5 and TRBJ2-2, with 8 bases fitting TRBD1. J gave up 2 bases and V 7 bases, and 6 bases lay outside the gene matches. Germline V CDR1 and CDR2: MNHEY, SVGAGI. CDR3 length: 15 amino acids. CDR3 amino acids: CASKDRGSNTGELFF. The DNA for the CDR3 is TGTGCCAGCAAAGACAGGGGCTCAAACACCGGGGAGCTGTTTTTT.

The chain carries TRBV5-1 and TRBJ2-7; D call uncertain. There are 14 residues in the CDR3. Per the germline V gene, CDR1 is SGHRS and CDR2 is YFSETQ. Deletions cut 0 bases from V and 4 bases from J, with 11 bases between. CDR3 loop: CASSLAGDLYEQYF. In DNA, the CDR3 is TGCGCCAGCAGCTTGGCCGGAGACCTATACGAGCAGTACTTC. Full variable domain (missing parts from reference TRBV5-1 and TRBJ2-7): KAGVTQTPRYLIKTRGQQVTLSCSPISGHRSVSWYQQTPGQGLQFLFEYFSETQRNKGNFPGRFSGRQFSNSRSEMNVSTLELGDSALYLCASSLAGDLYEQYFGPGTRLTVT.

This sequence joins TRBV5-6 and TRBJ1-1; 8 nucleotides match TRBD1. Germline V gene lookup returns CDR1 SGHDT and CDR2 YYEEEE. J gave up 3 bases and V 4 bases, and 5 bases lay outside the gene matches. This CDR3 contains 14 residues. The CDR3 protein is CASSPRGLYTEAFF. CDR3 sequence (DNA): TGTGCCAGCAGCCCCAGGGGGCTATACACTGAAGCTTTCTTT.

This clone has only one observation. The chain uses TRBV13 and TRBJ2-7; D gene ambiguous. Germline V CDR1 and CDR2: PRHDT, FYEKMQ (reference sequence). The CDR3 runs 12 residues. Trimming shortened V by 0 bases and J by 5 bases, and 5 bases separated the two germline ends. CDR3 sequence: CASSLGRDEQYF. In nucleotides, the CDR3 is TGTGCCAGCAGCTTAGGCCGGGACGAGCAGTACTTC.

This chain joins TRBV12-3 or TRBV12-4 and TRBJ2-1; 9 bases agree with TRBD1. The CDR3 sequence is 13 residues long. V dropped 5 bases and J dropped 6; count of bases not matched to a gene: 2. The CDR3 sequence: CASSRDRVNEQFF. CDR3 DNA sequence: TGTGCCAGCAGTCGGGACAGGGTCAATGAGCAGTTCTTC.

This clone appeared a single time. This chain links TRBV5-5 with TRBJ1-4, with D unresolved. The germline gives CDR1 SGHKS, CDR2 YYEKEE (reference sequence). With 5 bases removed from V and 8 bases from J, the gap between germline ends came to 16 bases. This CDR3 spans 14 amino acids. The CDR3 DNA follows: TGTGCCAGCAGTTTTCGGGGTTTGGTAGAAAAACTGTTTTTT. As protein: CASSFRGLVEKLFF.

The chain recombines TRBV6-5 with TRBJ1-4; the D gene is possibly TRBD1 (5 bases). Looked up from germline, CDR1 is MNHEY and CDR2 is SVGAGI. Trimming stripped 6 bases from V and 7 bases from J, with 15 bases between. CDR3 size: 14 residues. The CDR3 DNA is TGTGCCAGCAGGCATGGCAGGGAGGGTGAAAAACTGTTTTTT. Amino acid sequence: CASRHGREGEKLFF.

This clone was seen once. This CDR3 is also generated by other DNA sequences in the sample. The rearrangement joins TRBV2 to TRBJ1-1, with a possible D match to TRBD1 (6 bases). With 5 bases removed from V and 1 base from J, the gap between germline ends came to 8 bases. The germline gives CDR1 SNHLY, CDR2 FYNNEI. The CDR3 has 13 amino acids. CDR3 DNA: TGTGCCAGCAGTCTGGACAGGAACACTGAAGCTTTCTTT. Its translation: CASSLDRNTEAFF.